This T cell receptor (beta chain) appears in the sequencing data of a study of T-cell memory formation after mild COVID-19. Study overall: Clustering of TCRs was largely donor specific.

Notes on the study in general: Clones that got smaller from day 15 to 85 had even CD4/CD8, while clones growing later tipped toward CD4+. Memory from before infection featured some responding clones, which suggests cross-reactive memory joined.

TCRdb processed the 5' RACE reads anew with MiXCR; each CDR3 protein has one entry. This table has approximately 270,000 distinct CDR3 sequences, 15% to 20% appearing once. CDR1 and CDR2 (germline): KGHSH, LQKENI. The CDR3 sequence is 15 residues long. Deletions cut 3 bases from V and 4 bases from J, with 15 bases between. This clonotype was observed at least ten times. Antigen specificity is unknown. The specimen was PBMCs or a T cell subset sorted from them (not recorded which). This clonotype originated in a man younger than 30 who had mild COVID-19 (a few samples of this study predate the infection). Cell type and time point are not known. V and J are TRBV18 and TRBJ1-1; no firm D call. The CDR3 sequence is CASSPGSGDGTEAFF. The CDR3 region has the DNA TGTGCCAGCTCACCGGGGTCCGGCGACGGCACTGAAGCTTTCTTT. The whole variable domain, filled in from reference TRBV18 and TRBJ1-1, reads NAGVMQNPRHLVRRRGQEARLRCSPMKGHSHVYWYRQLPEEGLKFMVYLQKENIIDESGMPKERFSAEFPKEGPSILRIQQVVRGDSAAYFCASSPGSGDGTEAFFGQGTRLTVV.